Sequencing of this TCR beta chain was carried out in a study of blood T cell repertoires in COVID-19 (dated by TCRdb to 2019 to 2021). About the investigation overall: Collaborator samples came from the United States, Italy and Spain and covered acute and convalescent phases of COVID-19. The prospective study material was composed of cDNA or gDNA derived from T cells, B-cell-depleted T cells, or PBMCs. The dataset comprised deeply sampled blood TCRbeta repertoires from subjects exposed to, actively infected with, or recovered from COVID-19. The repertoires were made available in a free public database intended to serve as a resource for research on the immune response to SARS-CoV-2. Samples came from the ongoing ImmuneRACE study (first 160 participants) plus 1,254 subjects from 6 global collaborators. A de-identified subject ID, COVID-19 status, age in years and sex were almost always included in the sample metadata. Where available, HLA class I and class II types were obtained from metadata supplied by the sample provider rather than from assay-based typing.

CDR1 and CDR2, looked up from the germline V gene, are SGHDN and FVKESK. V is pared back by 0 bases and J by 5 bases, with 10 bases lying between the germline termini. From the cysteine up to the phenylalanine, the CDR3 has a length of 15 residues. Only CDR3 DNA remains: 45 bases, in frame from the first base. What the work shows at the level of the full study, not this receptor alone: The amount of clinical and demographic metadata varied by source and participant and was provided uncurated.

The immunoSEQ Assay, a bias-controlled multiplex PCR, was used to amplify TCRbeta CDR3 regions from genomic DNA. The source study handled its data this way. Nucleated cell counts per sample were estimated from amplification of reference gene primers within the assay. To quantify the absolute abundance of each unique TCRbeta CDR3 rearrangement, sequence reads were collapsed and filtered. For each sample, productive Simpson clonality was calculated by taking the square root of Simpson's diversity index across productive rearrangements. TCRdb's version of the immuneACCESS table is confined to in-frame rearrangements and falls short of the full clone set. An unresolved V gene accounts for under half of the shortfall where checked; the remainder is of unknown origin. That table furnishes V, J and clone size, whereas the DNA furnished D and trimming. This sample is represented by 130,000 to 150,000 clones; about 87% of them were singletons. The top ten constitute more than 6.5% of the sample.

For this clone: Its target antigen remains unknown. Nothing much larger sits one base from this clone, and base qualities are not available.

Each collaborating institution followed its own protocols to collect whole blood in K2EDTA tubes. Collaborator samples were shipped for TCRbeta analysis as frozen whole blood, isolated PBMCs, or DNA extracted from either sample type. The V and J genes are TRBV14 and TRBJ2-2; a tentative D match to TRBD2 spans 5 bases. The specimen was peripheral blood. The sequence came from a woman in her forties or fifties with active or convalescent COVID-19. At the DNA level, the sequence is TGTGCCAGCAGCCAAGATCTTCCGGGAACCGGGGAGCTGTTTTTT. It translates as CASSQDLPGTGELFF. Extended through the reference TRBV14 and TRBJ2-2 proteins, this CDR3 yields the full variable domain: EAGVTQFPSHSVIEKGQTVTLRCDPISGHDNLYWYRRVMGKEIKFLLHFVKESKQDESGMPNNRFLAERTGGTYSTLKVQPAELEDSGVYFCASSQDLPGTGELFFGEGSRLTVL.